Included here is one TCR beta chain sequence, with context. Antigen specificity is unknown. This same CDR3 is encoded by further DNA sequences in the sample. This entry is derived from a study of shared clonotypes between healthy human individuals. Findings of the study overall: Limited genetic and exposure-history diversity came from having few donors. On the whole, naive subsets had larger estimated richness than memory subsets had.

Germline-derived CDR1 and CDR2 are GTSNPN and SVGIG (reference sequence). This CDR3 region has 11 residues. Deletions cut 5 bases from V and 2 bases from J, with 7 bases between. All of the donors resided in Nashville, Tennessee, and each was a Caucasian adult. In the authors' methods: ImmunoSEQ sequences covered only the junction and lacked quality scores; filtering therefore differed. Generated by immunoSEQ multiplex PCR, the TCRdb table keeps only in-frame clones and is missing some. V and J calls plus clone size are reproduced from that table; the DNA served to infer D and trimming. Among more than 2 million clones listed, 95% were seen once.

The sequenced material came from naive CD4+ T cells sorted from blood. Subset noted: CD45RA+ positively selected. The sequence derives from a man in his late teens or twenties in good health. The rearrangement links TRBV30 to TRBJ2-7; D remains unclear. The CDR3 sequence: CAWSGPYEQYF. The CDR3 nucleotides are TGTGCCTGGTCGGGCCCCTACGAGCAGTACTTC. Drawing the rest from reference TRBV30 and TRBJ2-7, the complete variable domain is SQTIHQWPATLVQPVGSPLSLECTVEGTSNPNLYWYRQAAGRGLQLLFYSVGIGQISSEVPQNLSASRPQDRQFILSSKKLLLSDSGFYLCAWSGPYEQYFGPGTRLTVT.